The T cell receptor (beta chain) under discussion was sequenced for a study of cytomegalovirus exposure and HLA in healthy donors. The V end lost 7 bases, the J end lost 1 base, and 14 bases lay between the germline ends. This CDR3 has 14 amino acids. Per germline, CDR1 SGHTA and CDR2 FQGNSA. PCR was performed using 60 Vbeta and 13 Jbeta primers. The table came from immunoSEQ multiplex PCR; TCRdb's copy has only in-frame clones and leaves some out. The data contain 80,000 to 130,000 clones, around 72% of them seen just once; the ten biggest clones take up roughly 13%. Sequenced: PBMCs. The V and J genes are TRBV7-2 and TRBJ2-7; TRBD2 is a possible D gene (6 bases). This clonotype originated in a male donor in good health and CMV-seropositive. The CDR3 DNA sequence: TGTGCCAGCACCTATGGGGGGTCTTCCTACGAGCAGTACTTC. This translates into CASTYGGSSYEQYF. The whole variable domain, filled in from reference TRBV7-2 and TRBJ2-7, reads GAGVSQSPSNKVTEKGKDVELRCDPISGHTALYWYRQSLGQGLEFLIYFQGNSAPDKSGLPSDRFSAERTGGSVSTLTIQRTQQEDSAVYLCASTYGGSSYEQYFGPGTRLTVT.